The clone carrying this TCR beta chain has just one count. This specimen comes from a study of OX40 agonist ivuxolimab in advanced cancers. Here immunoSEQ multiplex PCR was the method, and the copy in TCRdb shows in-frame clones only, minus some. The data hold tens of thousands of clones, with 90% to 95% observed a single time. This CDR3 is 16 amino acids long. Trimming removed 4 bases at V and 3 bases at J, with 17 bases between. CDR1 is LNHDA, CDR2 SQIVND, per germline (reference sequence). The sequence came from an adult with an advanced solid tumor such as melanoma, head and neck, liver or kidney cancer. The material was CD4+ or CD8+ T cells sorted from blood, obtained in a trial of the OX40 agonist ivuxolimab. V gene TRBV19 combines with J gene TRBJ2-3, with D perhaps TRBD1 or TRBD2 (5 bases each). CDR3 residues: CASSRDPPMGTDTQYF. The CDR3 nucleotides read TGTGCCAGTAGTAGGGACCCACCAATGGGAACAGATACGCAGTATTTT.